This TCR beta chain emerged from a study of patients and donors after allogeneic stem cell transplantation. TCRdb fed the RT-PCR reads into MiXCR, producing one record per CDR3 protein. The repertoire holds roughly 960,000 distinct CDR3 sequences, with approximately 19% as singletons. The length of the CDR3 is 11 residues. Germline V CDR1 and CDR2: SGHAT, FQNNGV. The germline V and J ends were trimmed by 5 bases and 8 bases, with 9 bases remaining between them. The J gene is TRBJ1-1, the V gene TRBV11-2; D uncertain. The receptor was derived from a human donor who was either an allogeneic HSCT recipient or a stem cell or donor lymphocyte infusion donor (not recorded which). It is not recorded whose cells these are; they may come from a transplant donor. Sequenced: blood, either unsorted or a sorted T cell fraction (not recorded which). This CDR3 is CASSPDKEAFF. The CDR3 region has the DNA TGTGCCAGCAGCCCCGATAAGGAAGCTTTCTTT.